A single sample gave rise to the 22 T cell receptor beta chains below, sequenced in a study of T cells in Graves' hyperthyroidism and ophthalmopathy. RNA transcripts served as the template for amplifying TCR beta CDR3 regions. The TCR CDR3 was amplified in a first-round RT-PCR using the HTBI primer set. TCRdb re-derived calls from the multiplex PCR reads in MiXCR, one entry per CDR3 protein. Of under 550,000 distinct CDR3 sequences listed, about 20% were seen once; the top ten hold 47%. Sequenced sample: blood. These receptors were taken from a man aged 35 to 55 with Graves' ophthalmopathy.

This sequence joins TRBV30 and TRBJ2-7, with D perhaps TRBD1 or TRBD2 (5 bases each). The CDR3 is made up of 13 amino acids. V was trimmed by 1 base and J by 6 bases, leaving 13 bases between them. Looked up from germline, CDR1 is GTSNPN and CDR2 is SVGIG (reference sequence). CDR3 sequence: CAWSAGTGPEQYF. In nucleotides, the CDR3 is TGTGCCTGGAGTGCCGGGACCGGCCCCGAGCAGTACTTC.

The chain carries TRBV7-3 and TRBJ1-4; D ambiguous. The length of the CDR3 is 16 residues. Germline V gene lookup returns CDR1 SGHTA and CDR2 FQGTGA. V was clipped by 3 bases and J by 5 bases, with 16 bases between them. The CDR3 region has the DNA TGTGCCAGCAGCTTCCCCGTGAAGGGAGGAAATGAAAAACTGTTTTTT. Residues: CASSFPVKGGNEKLFF.

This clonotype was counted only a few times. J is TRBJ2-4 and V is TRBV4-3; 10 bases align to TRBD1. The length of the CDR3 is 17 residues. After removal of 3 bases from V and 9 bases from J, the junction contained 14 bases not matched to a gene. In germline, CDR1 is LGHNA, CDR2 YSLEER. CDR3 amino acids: CASSQTRQGAFGVIQYF. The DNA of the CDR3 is TGCGCCAGCAGCCAGACCCGACAGGGGGCCTTTGGTGTCATTCAGTACTTC.

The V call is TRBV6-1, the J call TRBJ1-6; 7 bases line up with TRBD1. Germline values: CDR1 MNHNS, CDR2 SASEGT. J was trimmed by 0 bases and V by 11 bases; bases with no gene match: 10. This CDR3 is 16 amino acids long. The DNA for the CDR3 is TGTGCCTCCAGGCGGGGACAGAGCTCCTATAATTCACCCCTCCACTTT. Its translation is CASRRGQSSYNSPLHF.

CDR3 coding DNA: TGCGCCAGCAGACAGGGAAGTGGGAACACCGGGGAGCTGTTTTTT. It codes for CASRQGSGNTGELFF. The chain carries TRBV5-1 and TRBJ2-2; a weak D match, TRBD1 (6 bases). V lost 5 bases and J lost 1, with 12 bases in between. The CDR3 consists of 15 residues. Germline loops: CDR1 SGHRS, CDR2 YFSETQ.

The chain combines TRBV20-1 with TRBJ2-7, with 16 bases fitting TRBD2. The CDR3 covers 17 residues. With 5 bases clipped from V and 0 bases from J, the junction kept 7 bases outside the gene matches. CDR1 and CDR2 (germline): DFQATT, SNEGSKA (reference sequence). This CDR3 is CSAWGLAGGHGSYEQYF. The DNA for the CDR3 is TGCAGTGCTTGGGGACTAGCGGGGGGGCACGGCTCCTACGAGCAGTACTTC.

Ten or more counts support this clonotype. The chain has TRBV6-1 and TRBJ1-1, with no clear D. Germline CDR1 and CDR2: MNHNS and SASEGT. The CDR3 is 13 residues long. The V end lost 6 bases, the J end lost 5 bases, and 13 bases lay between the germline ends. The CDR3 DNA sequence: TGTGCCAGCAGAACCTATAGAGAGACTGAAGCTTTCTTT. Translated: CASRTYRETEAFF.

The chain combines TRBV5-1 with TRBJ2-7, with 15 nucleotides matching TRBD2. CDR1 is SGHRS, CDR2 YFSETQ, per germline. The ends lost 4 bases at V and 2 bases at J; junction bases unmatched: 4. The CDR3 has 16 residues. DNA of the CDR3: TGCGCCAGCAGCCCTGGACTAGCGGGAGGGCCCTACGAGCAGTACTTC. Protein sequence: CASSPGLAGGPYEQYF.

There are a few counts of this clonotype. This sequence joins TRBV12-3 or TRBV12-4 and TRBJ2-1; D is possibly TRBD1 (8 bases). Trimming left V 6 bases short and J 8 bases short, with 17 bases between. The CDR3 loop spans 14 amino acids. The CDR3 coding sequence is TGTGCCAGCAGACCCGGACAGGGAGGGGATGAGCAGTTCTTC. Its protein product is CASRPGQGGDEQFF.

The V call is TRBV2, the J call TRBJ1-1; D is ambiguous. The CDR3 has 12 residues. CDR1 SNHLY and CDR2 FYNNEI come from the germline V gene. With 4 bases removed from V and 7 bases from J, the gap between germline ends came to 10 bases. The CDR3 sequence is CASSVGSSEAFF. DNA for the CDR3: TGTGCCAGCAGTGTTGGCAGCAGTGAAGCTTTCTTT.

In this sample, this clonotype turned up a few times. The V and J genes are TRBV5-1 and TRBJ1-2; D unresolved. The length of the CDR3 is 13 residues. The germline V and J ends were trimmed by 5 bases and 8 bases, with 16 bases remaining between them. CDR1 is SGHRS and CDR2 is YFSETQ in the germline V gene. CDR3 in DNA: TGCGCCAGCAGTATCCAGAATGCTTTGGGCTACACCTTC. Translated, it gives CASSIQNALGYTF.

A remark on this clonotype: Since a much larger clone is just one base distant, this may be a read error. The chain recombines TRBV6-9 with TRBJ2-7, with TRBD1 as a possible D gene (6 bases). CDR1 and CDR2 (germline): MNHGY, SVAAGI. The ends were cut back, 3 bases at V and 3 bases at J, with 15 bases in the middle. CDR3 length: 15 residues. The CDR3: CASSYFLGAVYEQYF. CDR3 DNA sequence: TGTGCCAGCAGTTACTTCCTGGGGGCGGTCTACGAGCAGTACTTC.

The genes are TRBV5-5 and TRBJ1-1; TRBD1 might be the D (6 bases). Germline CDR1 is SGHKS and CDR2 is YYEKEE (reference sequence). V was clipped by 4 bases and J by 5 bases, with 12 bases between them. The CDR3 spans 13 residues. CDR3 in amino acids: CASSGTRKTEAFF. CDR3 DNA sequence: TGTGCCAGCAGCGGGACACGTAAAACTGAAGCTTTCTTT.

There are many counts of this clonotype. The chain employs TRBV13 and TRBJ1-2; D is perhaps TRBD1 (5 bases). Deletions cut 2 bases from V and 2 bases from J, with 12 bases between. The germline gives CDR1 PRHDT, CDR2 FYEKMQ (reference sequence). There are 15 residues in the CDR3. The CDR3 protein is CASSLNRQLNYGYTF. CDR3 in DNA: TGTGCCAGCAGCTTAAACAGGCAGTTGAACTATGGCTACACCTTC.

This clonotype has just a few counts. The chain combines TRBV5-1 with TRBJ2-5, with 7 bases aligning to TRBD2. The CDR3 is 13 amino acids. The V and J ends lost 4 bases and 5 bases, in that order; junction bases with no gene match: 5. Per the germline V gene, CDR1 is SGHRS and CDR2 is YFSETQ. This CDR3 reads CASSVGLEETQYF. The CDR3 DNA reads TGCGCCAGCAGCGTCGGACTAGAGGAGACCCAGTACTTC.

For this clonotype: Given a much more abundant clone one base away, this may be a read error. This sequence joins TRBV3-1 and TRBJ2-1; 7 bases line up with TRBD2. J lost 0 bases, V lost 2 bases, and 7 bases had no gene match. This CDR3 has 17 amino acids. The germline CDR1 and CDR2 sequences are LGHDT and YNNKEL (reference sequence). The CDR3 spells CASSQICGGGSYNEQFF. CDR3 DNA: TGTGCCAGCAGCCAAATATGCGGGGGAGGCTCCTACAATGAGCAGTTCTTC.

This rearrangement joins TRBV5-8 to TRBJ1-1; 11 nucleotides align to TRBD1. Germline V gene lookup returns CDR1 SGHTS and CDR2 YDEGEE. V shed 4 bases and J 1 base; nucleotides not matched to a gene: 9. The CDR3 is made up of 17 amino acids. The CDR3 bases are TGTGCCAGCAGCCTAGGACAGGGGGCGCATAGGAACACTGAAGCTTTCTTT. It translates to CASSLGQGAHRNTEAFF.

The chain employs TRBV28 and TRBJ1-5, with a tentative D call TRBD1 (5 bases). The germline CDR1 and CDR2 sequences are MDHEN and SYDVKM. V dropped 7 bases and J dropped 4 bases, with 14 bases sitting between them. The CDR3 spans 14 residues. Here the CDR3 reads CASTPWGRNQPQHF. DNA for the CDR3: TGTGCCAGCACTCCCTGGGGCCGTAATCAGCCCCAGCATTTT.

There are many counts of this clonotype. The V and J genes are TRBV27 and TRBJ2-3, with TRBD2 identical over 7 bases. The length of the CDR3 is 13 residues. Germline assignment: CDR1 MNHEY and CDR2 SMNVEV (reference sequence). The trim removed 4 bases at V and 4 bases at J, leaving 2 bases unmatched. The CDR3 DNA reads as TGTGCCAGCAGTTGGGGGGGTGCAGATACGCAGTATTTT. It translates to CASSWGGADTQYF.

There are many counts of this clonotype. In DNA form, the CDR3 reads TGCAGTGCCCAAAGCGGGAGCAACACAGATACGCAGTATTTT. Translation: CSAQSGSNTDTQYF. The genes are TRBV20-1 and TRBJ2-3, with 8 positions matching TRBD2. Germline-derived CDR1 and CDR2 are DFQATT and SNEGSKA (reference sequence). V shed 6 bases and J 2 bases; nucleotides not matched to a gene: 7. The CDR3 runs 14 residues.

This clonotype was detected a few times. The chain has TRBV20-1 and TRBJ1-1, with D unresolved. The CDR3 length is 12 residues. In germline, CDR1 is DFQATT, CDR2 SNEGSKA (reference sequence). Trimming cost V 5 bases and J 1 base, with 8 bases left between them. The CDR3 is CSALIWNTEAFF. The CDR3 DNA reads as TGCAGTGCTCTCATATGGAACACTGAAGCTTTCTTT.

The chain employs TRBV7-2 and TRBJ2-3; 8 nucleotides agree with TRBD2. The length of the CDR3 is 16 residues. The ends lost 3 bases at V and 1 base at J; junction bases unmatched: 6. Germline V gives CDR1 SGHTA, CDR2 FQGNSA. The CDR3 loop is CASSLQSGGGTDTQYF. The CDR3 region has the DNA TGTGCCAGCAGCTTGCAAAGCGGGGGAGGCACAGATACGCAGTATTTT. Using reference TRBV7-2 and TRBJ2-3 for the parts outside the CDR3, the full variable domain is GAGVSQSPSNKVTEKGKDVELRCDPISGHTALYWYRQSLGQGLEFLIYFQGNSAPDKSGLPSDRFSAERTGGSVSTLTIQRTQQEDSAVYLCASSLQSGGGTDTQYFGPGTRLTVL.